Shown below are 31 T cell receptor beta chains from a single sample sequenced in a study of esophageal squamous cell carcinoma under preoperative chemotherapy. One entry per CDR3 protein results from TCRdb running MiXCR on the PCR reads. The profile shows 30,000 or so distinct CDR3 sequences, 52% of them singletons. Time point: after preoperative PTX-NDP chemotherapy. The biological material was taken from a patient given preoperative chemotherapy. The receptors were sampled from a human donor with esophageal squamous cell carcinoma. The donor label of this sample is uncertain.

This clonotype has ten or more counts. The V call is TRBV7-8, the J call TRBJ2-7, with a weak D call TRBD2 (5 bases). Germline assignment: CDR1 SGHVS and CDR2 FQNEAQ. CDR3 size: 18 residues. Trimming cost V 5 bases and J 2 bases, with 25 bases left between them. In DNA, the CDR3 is TGTGCCAGCAGCAAAGGACCGCATCAGACGGGAAAGGCCTACGAGCAGTACTTC. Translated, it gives CASSKGPHQTGKAYEQYF.

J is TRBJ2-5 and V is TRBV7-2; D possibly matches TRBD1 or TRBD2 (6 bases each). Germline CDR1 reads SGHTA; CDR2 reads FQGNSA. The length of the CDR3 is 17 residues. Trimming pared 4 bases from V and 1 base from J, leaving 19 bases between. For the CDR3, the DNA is TGTGCCAGCAGCTCGGCGCTCGGGGGCCGTGGCCAAGAGACCCAGTACTTC. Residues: CASSSALGGRGQETQYF.

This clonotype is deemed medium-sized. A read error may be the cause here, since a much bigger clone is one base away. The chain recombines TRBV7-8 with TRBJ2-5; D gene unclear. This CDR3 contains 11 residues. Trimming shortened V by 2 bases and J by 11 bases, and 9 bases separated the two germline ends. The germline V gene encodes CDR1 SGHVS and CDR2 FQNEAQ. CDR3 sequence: CASSLYNEQYF. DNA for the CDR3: TGTGCCAGCAGCTTATACAATGAGCAGTACTTC.

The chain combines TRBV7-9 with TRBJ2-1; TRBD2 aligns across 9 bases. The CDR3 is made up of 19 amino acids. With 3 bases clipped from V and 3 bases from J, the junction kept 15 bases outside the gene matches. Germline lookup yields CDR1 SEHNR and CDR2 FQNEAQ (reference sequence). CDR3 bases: TGTGCCAGCAGCTTCCCCCTCAGGGATAGCGGGAGAAGCTACAATGAGCAGTTCTTC. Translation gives CASSFPLRDSGRSYNEQFF. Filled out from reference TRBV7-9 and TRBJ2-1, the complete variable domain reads DTGVSQNPRHKITKRGQNVTFRCDPISEHNRLYWYRQTLGQGPEFLTYFQNEAQLEKSRLLSDRFSAERPKGSFSTLEIQRTEQGDSAMYLCASSFPLRDSGRSYNEQFFGPGTRLTVL.

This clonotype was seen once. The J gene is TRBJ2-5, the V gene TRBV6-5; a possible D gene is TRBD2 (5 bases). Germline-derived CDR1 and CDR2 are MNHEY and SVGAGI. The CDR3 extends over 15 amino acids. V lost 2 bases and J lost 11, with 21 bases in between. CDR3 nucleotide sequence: TGTGCCAGCAGTTACGTAGCAGGTGGGGATGGGGAGCAGTACTTC. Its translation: CASSYVAGGDGEQYF.

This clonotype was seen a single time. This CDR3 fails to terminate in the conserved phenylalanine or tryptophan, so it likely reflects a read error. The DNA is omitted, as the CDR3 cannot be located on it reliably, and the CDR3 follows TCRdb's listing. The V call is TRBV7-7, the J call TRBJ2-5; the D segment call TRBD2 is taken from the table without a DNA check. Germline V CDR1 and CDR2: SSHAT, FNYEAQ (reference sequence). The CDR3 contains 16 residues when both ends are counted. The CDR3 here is CASSSLAGGCEESQLS.

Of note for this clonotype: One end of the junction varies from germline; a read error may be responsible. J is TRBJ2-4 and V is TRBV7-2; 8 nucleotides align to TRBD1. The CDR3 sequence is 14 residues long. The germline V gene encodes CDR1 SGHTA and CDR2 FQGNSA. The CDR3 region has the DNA TGTGGCAGCAGGGGGCTGGGAGCAGAAAACATGCAGTATTTC. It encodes CGSRGLGAENMQYF.

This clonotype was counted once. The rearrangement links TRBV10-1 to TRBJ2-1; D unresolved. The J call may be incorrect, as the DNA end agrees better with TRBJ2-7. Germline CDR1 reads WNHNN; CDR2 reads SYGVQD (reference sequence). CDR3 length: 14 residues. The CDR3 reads CASSSRSGYNEQYF. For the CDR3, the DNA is TGCGCCAGCAGCTCCAGGAGTGGCTACAATGAGCAGTACTTC.

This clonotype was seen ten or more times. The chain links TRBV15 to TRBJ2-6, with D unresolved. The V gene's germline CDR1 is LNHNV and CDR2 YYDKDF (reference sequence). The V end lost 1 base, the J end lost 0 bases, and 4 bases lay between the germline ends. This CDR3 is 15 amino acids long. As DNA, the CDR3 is TGTGCCACCAGCAGAGGAGGCTCTGGGGCCAACGTCCTGACTTTC. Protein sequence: CATSRGGSGANVLTF.

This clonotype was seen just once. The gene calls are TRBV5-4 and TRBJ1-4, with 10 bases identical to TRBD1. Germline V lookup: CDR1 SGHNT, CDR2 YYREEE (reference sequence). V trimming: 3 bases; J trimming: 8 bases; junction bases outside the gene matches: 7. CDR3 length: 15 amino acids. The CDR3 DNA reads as TGTGCCAGCAGCTCAAAAGAGGACAGGGGGGAAAAACTGTTTTTT. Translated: CASSSKEDRGEKLFF. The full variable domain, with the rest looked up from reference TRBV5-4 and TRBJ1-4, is ETGVTQSPTHLIKTRGQQVTLRCSSQSGHNTVSWYQQALGQGPQFIFQYYREEENGRGNFPPRFSGLQFPNYSSELNVNALELDDSALYLCASSSKEDRGEKLFFGSGTQLSVL.

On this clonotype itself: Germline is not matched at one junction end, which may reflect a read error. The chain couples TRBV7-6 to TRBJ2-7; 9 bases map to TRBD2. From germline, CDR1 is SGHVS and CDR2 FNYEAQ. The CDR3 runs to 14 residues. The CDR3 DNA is TGTGCGGGCATCGCGGGGGGGGACAAAGAGACCCAGTATTTC. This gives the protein CAGIAGGDKETQYF.

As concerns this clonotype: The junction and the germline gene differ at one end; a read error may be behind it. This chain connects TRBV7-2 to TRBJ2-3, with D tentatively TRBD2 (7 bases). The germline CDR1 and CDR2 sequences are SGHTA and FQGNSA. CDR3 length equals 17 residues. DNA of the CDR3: TGTGCCAGCAGCGTGGTCCCGGGGGGCCGAGGCCCAGATACGCAGTATTTC. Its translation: CASSVVPGGRGPDTQYF.

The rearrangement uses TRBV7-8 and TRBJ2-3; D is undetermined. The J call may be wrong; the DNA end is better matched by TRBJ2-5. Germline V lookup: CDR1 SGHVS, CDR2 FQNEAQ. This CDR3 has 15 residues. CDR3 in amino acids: CARGLGGRDPDTQYF. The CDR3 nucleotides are TGTGCCAGGGGCTTAGGCGGCCGCGACCCAGATACCCAGTACTTC.

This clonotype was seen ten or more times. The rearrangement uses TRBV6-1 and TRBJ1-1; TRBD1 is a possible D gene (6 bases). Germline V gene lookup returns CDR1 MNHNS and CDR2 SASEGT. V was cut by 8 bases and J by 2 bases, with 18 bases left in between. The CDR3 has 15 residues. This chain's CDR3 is CASDITSGGNTEAFF. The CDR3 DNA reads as TGTGCCAGCGATATAACCTCGGGGGGCAACACTGAAGCTTTCTTT.

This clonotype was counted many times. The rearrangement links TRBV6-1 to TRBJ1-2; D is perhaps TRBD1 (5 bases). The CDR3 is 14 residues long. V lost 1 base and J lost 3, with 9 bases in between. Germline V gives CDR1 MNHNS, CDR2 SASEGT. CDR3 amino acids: CASSEVEGHYGYTF. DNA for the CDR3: TGTGCCAGCAGTGAAGTGGAGGGACACTATGGCTACACCTTC.

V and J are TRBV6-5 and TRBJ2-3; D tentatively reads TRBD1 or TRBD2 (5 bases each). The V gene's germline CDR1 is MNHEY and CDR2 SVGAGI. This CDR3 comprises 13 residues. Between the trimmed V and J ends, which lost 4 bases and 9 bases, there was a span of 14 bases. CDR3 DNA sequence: TGTGCCAGCAGTTTGGAGGAGCAGGGAACGCAGTATTTT. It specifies CASSLEEQGTQYF.

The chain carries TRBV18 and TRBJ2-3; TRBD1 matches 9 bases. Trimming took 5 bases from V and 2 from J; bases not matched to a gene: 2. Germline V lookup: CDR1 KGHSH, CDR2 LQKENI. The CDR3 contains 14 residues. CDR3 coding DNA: TGTGCCAGCTCAGGGACAGGGACCACAGATACGCAGTATTTT. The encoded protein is CASSGTGTTDTQYF.

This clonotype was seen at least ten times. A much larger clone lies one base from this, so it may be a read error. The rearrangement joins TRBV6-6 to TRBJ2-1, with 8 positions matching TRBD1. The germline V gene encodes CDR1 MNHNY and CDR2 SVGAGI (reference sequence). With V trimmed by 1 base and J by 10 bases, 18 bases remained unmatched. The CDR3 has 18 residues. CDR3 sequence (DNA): TGTGCCAGCAGTTACTTTTCCGTTAGGGCAGGGGGCTTCCACGAGCAGTTCTTC. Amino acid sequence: CASSYFSVRAGGFHEQFF.

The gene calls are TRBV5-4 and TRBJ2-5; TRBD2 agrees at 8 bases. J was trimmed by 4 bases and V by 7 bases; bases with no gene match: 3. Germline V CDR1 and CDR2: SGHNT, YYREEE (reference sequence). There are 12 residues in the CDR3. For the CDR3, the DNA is TGTGCCAGCGGGACTAGAGGAGAGACCCAGTACTTC. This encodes CASGTRGETQYF.

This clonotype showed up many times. CDR3 in DNA: TGTGCCAGCAGCTTGGGGACTAACAACTACGAGCAGTACTTC. Residues: CASSLGTNNYEQYF. This rearrangement joins TRBV11-3 to TRBJ2-7, with TRBD2 matching over 7 bases. The trim removed 3 bases at V and 3 bases at J, leaving 5 bases unmatched. CDR1 is SGHNT, CDR2 YENEEA, per germline. This CDR3 is 14 amino acids long.

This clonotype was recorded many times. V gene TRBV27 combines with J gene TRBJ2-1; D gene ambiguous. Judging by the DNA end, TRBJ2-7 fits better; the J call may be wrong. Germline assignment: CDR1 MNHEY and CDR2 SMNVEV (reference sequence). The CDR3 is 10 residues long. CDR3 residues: CASSLCEQYF. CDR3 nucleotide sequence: TGTGCCAGCAGTTTGTGTGAGCAGTACTTC.

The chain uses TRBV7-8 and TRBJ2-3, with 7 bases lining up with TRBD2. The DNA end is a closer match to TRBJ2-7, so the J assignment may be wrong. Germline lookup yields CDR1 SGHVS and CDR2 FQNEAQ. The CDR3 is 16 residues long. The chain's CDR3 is CASSNLGGGPRNTQYF. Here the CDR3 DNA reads TGTGCCAGCAGCAACCTGGGGGGGGGACCCAGAAATACGCAGTACTTC.

CDR3 sequence (DNA): TGTGCCAGCACCCGACAGGGGTCCTACAATGAGCAGTTCTTC. It encodes CASTRQGSYNEQFF. The chain employs TRBV12-3 or TRBV12-4 and TRBJ2-1; 8 nucleotides agree with TRBD1. The length of the CDR3 is 14 residues. V was clipped by 7 bases and J by 1 base; unmatched bases: 3.

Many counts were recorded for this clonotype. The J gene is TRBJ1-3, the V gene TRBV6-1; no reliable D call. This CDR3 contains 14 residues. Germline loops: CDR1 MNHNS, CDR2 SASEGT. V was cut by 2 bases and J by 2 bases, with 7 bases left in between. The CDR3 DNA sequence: TGTGCCAGCAGTGAAATGGAAACTGGAAACACCATATATTTT. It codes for CASSEMETGNTIYF.

The CDR3 is CASLRSLDTDTQYF. CDR3 nucleotide sequence: TGCGCCAGCCTTCGTAGCCTTGACACAGATACGCAGTATTTT. The gene calls are TRBV5-1 and TRBJ2-3; D gene uncertain. V was trimmed by 7 bases and J by 2 bases, leaving 14 bases between them. Germline lookup yields CDR1 SGHRS and CDR2 YFSETQ. CDR3 length: 14 residues.

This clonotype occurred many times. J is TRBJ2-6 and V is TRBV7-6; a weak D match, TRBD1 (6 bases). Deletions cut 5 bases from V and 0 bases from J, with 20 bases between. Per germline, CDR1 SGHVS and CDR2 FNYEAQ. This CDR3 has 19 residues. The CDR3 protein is CASSEDSLGSFSGANVLTF. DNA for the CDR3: TGTGCCAGCAGCGAGGACAGCCTAGGGTCTTTCTCTGGGGCCAACGTCCTGACTTTC.

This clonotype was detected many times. CDR3 in DNA: TGTGCCAGCAGCTCATTAGCGGGGAGGGTCGAGAATGAGCAGTACTTC. Protein sequence: CASSSLAGRVENEQYF. The rearrangement uses TRBV7-8 and TRBJ2-5, with 8 positions matching TRBD2. The CDR3 covers 16 residues. The ends lost 4 bases at V and 11 bases at J; junction bases unmatched: 18. CDR1 SGHVS and CDR2 FQNEAQ come from the germline V gene.

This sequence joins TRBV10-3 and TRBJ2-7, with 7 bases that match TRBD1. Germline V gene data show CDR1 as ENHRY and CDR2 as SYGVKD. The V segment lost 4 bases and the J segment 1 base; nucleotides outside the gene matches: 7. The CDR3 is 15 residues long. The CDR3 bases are TGTGCCATCAGTGGGAACCGACAGGGTTCCTACGAGCAGTACTTC. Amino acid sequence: CAISGNRQGSYEQYF.

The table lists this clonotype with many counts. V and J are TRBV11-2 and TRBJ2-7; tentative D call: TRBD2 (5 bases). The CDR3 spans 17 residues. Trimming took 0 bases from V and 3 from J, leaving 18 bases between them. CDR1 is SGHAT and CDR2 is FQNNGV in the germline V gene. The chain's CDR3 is CASSLELGGQLIYEQYF. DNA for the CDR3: TGTGCCAGCAGCTTAGAATTAGGCGGGCAATTAATCTACGAGCAGTACTTC. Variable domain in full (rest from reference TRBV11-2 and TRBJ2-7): EAGVAQSPRYKIIEKRQSVAFWCNPISGHATLYWYQQILGQGPKLLIQFQNNGVVDDSQLPKDRFSAERLKGVDSTLKIQPAKLEDSAVYLCASSLELGGQLIYEQYFGPGTRLTVT.

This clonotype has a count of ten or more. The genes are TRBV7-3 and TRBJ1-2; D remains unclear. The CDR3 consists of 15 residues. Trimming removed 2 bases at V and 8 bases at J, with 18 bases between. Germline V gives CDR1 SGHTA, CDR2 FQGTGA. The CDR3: CASSLDISSQRGYTF. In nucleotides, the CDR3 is TGTGCCAGCAGCTTAGATATTAGCTCGCAAAGGGGCTACACCTTC.

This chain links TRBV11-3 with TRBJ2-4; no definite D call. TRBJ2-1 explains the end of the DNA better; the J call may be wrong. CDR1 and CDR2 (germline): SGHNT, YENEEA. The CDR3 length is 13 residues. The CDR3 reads CASSLGQTYEQFF. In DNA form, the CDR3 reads TGTGCCAGCAGCTTAGGCCAGACCTACGAGCAGTTCTTC.